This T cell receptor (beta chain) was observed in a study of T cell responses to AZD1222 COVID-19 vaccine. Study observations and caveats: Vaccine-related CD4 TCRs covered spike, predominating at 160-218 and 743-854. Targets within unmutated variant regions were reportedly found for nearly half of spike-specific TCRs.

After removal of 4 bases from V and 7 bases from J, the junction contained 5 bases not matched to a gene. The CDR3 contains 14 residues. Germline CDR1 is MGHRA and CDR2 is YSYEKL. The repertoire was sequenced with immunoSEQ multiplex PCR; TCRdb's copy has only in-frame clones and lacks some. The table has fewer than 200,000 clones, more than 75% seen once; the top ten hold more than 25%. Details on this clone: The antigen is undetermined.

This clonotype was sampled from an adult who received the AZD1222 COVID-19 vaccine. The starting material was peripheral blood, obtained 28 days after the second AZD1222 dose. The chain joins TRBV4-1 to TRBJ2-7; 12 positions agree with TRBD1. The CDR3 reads CASSPGQGAREQYF. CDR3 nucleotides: TGCGCCAGCAGCCCGGGACAGGGGGCAAGGGAGCAGTACTTC.